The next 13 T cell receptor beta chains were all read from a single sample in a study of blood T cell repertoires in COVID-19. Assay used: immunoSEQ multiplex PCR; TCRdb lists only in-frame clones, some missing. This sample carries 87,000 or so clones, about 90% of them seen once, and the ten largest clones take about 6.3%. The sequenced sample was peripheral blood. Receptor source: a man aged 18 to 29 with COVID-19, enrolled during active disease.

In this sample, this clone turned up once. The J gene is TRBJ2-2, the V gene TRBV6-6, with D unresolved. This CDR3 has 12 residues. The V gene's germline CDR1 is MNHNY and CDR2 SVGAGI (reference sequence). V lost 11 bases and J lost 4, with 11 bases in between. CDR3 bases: TGTGCCGCGCAAGCAACCACCGGGGAGCTGTTTTTT. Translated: CAAQATTGELFF.

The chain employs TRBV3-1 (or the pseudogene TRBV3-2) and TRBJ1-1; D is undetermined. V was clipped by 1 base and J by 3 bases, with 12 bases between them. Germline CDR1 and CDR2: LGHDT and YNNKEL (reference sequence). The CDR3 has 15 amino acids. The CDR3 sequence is CASSQAYGEYTEAFF. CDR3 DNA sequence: TGTGCCAGCAGCCAAGCTTATGGGGAGTACACTGAAGCTTTCTTT.

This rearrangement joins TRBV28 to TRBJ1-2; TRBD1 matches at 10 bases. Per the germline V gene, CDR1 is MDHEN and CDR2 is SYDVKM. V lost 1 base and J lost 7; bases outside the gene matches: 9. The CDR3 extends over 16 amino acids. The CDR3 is CASSLFGQGDRGGYTF. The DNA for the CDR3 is TGTGCCAGCAGTTTATTTGGACAGGGGGACAGGGGTGGCTACACCTTC.

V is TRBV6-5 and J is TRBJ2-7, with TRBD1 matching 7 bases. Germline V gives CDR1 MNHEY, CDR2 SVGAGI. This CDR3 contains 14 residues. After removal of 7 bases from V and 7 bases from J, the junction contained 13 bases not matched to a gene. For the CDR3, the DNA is TGTGCCAGCACCTGGGACAGCGTAGTTGGGGAGCAGTACTTC. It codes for CASTWDSVVGEQYF.

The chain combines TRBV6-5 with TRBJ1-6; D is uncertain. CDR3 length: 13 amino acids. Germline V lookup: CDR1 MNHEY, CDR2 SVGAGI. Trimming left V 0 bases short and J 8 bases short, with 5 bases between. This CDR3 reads CASSYSRDSPLHF. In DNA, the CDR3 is TGTGCCAGCAGTTACTCTCGGGATTCACCCCTCCACTTT.

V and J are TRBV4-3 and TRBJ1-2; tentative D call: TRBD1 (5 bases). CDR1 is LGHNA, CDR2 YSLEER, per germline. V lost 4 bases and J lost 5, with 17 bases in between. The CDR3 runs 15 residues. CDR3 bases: TGCGCCAGCAGCCGGGATGGAGGGGTGAGATATGGCTACACCTTC. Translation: CASSRDGGVRYGYTF.

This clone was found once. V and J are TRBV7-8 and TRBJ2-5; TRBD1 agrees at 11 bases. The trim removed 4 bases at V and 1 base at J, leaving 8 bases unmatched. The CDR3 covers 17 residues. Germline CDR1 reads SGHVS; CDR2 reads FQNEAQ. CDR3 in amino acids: CASSSSSGTGGQETQYF. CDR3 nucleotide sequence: TGTGCCAGCAGCTCCTCTTCCGGGACAGGGGGCCAAGAGACCCAGTACTTC.

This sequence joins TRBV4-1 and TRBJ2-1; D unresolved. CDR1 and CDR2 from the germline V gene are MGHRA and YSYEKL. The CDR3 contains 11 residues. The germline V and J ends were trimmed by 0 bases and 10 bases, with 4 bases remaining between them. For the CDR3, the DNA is TGCGCCAGCAGCCAAGACATCGAGCAGTTCTTC. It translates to CASSQDIEQFF.

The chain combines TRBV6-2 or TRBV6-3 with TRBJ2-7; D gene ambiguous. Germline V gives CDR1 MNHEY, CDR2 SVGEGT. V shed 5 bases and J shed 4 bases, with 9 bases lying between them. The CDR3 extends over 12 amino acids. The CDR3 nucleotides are TGTGCCAGCAGTCCCCCCTCTTACGAGCAGTACTTC. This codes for CASSPPSYEQYF.

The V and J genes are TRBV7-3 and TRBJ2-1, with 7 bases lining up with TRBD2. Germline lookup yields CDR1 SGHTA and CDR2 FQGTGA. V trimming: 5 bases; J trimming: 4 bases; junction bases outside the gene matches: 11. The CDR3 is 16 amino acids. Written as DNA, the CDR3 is TGTGCCAGCAGCACACGACTAGCACGAACATACAATGAGCAGTTCTTC. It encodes CASSTRLARTYNEQFF.

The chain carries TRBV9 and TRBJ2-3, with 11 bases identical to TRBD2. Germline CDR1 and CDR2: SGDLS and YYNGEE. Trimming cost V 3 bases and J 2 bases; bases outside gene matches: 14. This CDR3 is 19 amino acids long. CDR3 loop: CASSGQGNGTSGHTDTQYF. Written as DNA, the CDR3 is TGTGCCAGCAGCGGTCAGGGAAACGGGACTAGCGGACACACAGATACGCAGTATTTT.

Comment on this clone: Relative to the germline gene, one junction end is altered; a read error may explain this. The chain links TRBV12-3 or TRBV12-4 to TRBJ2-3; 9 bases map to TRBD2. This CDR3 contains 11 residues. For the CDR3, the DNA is TGTGCCAGCAGTTCTAGCGGGGCCGTAGATTTT. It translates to CASSSSGAVDF.

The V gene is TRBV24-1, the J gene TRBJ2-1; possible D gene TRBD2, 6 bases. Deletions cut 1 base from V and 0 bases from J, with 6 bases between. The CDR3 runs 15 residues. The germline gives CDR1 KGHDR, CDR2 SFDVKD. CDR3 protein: CATSDFGSSYNEQFF. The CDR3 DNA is TGTGCCACCAGTGATTTCGGGAGCTCCTACAATGAGCAGTTCTTC.